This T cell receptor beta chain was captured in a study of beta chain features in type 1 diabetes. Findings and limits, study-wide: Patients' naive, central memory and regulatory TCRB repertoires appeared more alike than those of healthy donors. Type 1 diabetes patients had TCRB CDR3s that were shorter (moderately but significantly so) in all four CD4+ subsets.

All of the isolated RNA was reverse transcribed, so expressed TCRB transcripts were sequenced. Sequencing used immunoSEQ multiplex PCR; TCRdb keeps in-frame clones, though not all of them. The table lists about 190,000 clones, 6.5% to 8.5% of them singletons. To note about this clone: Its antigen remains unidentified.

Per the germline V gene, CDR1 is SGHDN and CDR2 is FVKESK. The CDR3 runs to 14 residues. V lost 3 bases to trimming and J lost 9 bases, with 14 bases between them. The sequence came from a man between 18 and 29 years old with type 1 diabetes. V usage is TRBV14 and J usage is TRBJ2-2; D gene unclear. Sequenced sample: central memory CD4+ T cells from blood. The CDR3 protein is CASSHQTQRRELFF. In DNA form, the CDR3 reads TGTGCCAGCAGCCACCAAACCCAGCGTAGGGAGCTGTTTTTT.